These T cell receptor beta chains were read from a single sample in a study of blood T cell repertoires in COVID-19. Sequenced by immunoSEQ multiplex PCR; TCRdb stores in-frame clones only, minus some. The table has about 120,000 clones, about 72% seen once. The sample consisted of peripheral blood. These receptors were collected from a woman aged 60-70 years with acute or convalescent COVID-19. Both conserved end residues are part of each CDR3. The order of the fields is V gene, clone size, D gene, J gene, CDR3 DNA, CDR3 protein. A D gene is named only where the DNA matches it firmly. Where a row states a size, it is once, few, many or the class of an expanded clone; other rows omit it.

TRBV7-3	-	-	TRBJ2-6	TGTGCCAGCAGCCTCCCCGGGGCCAACGTCCTGACTTTC	CASSLPGANVLTF
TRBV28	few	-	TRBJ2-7	TGTGCCAGCAGTTCTCTGACAGGTTCCTACGAGCAGTACTTC	CASSSLTGSYEQYF
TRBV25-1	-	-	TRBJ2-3	TGTGCCAGCAGTGATGTAGGGGGGGGGCCTGTTACGCAGTATTTT	CASSDVGGGPVTQYF
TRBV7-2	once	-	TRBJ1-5	TGTGCCAGCAGCTTAGGGGCGGGAACCAATCAGCCCCAGCATTTT	CASSLGAGTNQPQHF
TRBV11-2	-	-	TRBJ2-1	TGTGCCAGCAGCCCCATCGTGGGGGGCAATGAGCAGTTCTTC	CASSPIVGGNEQFF
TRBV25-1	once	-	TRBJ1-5	TGTGCCAGCAGTGAATCCGGGGGAGGGAATCAGCCCCAGCATTTT	CASSESGGGNQPQHF
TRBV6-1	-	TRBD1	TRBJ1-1	TGTGCCAGCAGTGACAGGGGGCCAAACACTGAAGCTTTCTTT	CASSDRGPNTEAFF
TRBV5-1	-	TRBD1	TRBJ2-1	TGCGCCAGCAGCGGGGACAGGGAGCAGTTCTTC	CASSGDREQFF
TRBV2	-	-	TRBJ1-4	TGTGCCAGCAGTGGTCGGCAGGGGACAACTAATGAAAAACTGTTTTTT	CASSGRQGTTNEKLFF
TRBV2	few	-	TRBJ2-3	TGTGCCGGATCTGGGCTATCTAGCACAGATACGCAGTATTTT	CAGSGLSSTDTQYF
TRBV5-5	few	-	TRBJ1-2	TGTGCCAGCAGCTTGGGATTGGAGGGCTACACCTTC	CASSLGLEGYTF
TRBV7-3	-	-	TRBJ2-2	TGTGCCAGCAGCCCCGCCGGGGGTTCCACCGGGGAGCTGTTTTTT	CASSPAGGSTGELFF
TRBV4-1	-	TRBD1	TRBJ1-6	TGCGCCAGCAGCCACGGACAGGATAATTCACCCCTCCACTTT	CASSHGQDNSPLHF
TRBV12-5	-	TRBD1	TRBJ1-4	TGTGCTAGTGGTTTGACGACGACAGGGTCCGAAAAACTGTTTTTT	CASGLTTTGSEKLFF
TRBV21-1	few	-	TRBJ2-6	TGTGCCAGCAGCAAAGTGGGGGGTCCTGGGGCCAACGTCCTGACTTTC	CASSKVGGPGANVLTF
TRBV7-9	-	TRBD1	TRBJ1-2	TGTGCCAGCAGCTTCTCTCCCGGGACAGGGGAATACACCTTC	CASSFSPGTGEYTF
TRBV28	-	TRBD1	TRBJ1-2	TGTGCCAGCAGTTCGGACAGGGTACTTGGCTACACCTTC	CASSSDRVLGYTF
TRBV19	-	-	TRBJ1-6	TGTGCCAGTAGTAGGCTGCCAGGGACACCCCTCCACTTT	CASSRLPGTPLHF
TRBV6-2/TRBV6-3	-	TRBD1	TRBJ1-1	TGTGCCAGCAGTTACCGGACAGGGCCTGAAGCTTTCTTT	CASSYRTGPEAFF
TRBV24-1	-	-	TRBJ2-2	TGTGCCACCGAGGTCAGGAACACCGGGGAGCTGTTTTTT	CATEVRNTGELFF
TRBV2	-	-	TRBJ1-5	TGTGCCAGCAGTGGCTCGACAGAGAATCAGCCCCAGCATTTT	CASSGSTENQPQHF
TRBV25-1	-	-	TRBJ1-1	TGTGCCAGCAGTGAAGGAGGTCGTAGGACTGAAGCTTTCTTT	CASSEGGRRTEAFF
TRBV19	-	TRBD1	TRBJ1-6	TGTGCCAGTAGACGCACGGACAGGGGTGATTCACCCCTCCACTTT	CASRRTDRGDSPLHF
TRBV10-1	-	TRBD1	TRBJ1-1	TGCGCCAGCAGTGCGAGGGCTTCAGGGGGCCTCACTGAAGCTTTCTTT	CASSARASGGLTEAFF
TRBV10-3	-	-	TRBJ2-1	TGTGCCATCAGTGAGTCTGGAGGGACCTACAATGAGCAGTTCTTC	CAISESGGTYNEQFF
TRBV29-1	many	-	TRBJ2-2	TGCAGCGTTGAAGACCCAGGCGGGCTAGCCCACACCGGGGAGCTGTTTTTT	CSVEDPGGLAHTGELFF
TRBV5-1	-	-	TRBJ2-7	TGCGCCAGCAGCTTAACAGGGACCCACTACGAGCAGTACTTC	CASSLTGTHYEQYF
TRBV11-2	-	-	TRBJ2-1	TGTGCCAGCAGCCGAGATCCCGCTGAGCAGTTCTTC	CASSRDPAEQFF
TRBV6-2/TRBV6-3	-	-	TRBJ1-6	TGTGCCAGCAGTTCCCTATACTCACCCCTCCACTTT	CASSSLYSPLHF
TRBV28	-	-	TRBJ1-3	TGTGCCAGCAGTTTAGGGGGGTCTAGGGGAAACACCATATATTTT	CASSLGGSRGNTIYF
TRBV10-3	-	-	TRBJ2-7	TGTGCCATCAGTGACAGGGGATTAGAGCAGTACTTC	CAISDRGLEQYF
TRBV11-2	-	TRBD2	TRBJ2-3	TGTGCCAGCAGCTCCGTCCTAGCGGGGCCAGATACGCAGTATTTT	CASSSVLAGPDTQYF
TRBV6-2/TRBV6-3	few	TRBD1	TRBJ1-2	TGTGCCAGCAGTACAGGGGCCAACTATGGCTACACCTTC	CASSTGANYGYTF
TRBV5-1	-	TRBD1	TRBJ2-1	TGCGCCAGCAGCTCGGGACAGCTGTACAATGAGCAGTTCTTC	CASSSGQLYNEQFF
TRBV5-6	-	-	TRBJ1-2	TGTGCCAGCAGCCTCCAACAGGTCTCAGGGGGCTACACCTTC	CASSLQQVSGGYTF
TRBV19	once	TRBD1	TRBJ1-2	TGTGCCACGGGACAGAGTCGCTATGGCTACACCTTC	CATGQSRYGYTF
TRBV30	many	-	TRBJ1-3	TGTGCCTGGTGGTACAGGGAAAAGGTATATTTT	CAWWYREKVYF
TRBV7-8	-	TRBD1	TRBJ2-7	TGTGCCAGCGGTCCCGGGACAGGGGGCAGGGAGCAGTACTTC	CASGPGTGGREQYF
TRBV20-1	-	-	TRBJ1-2	TGCAGTGCTTTAGGGAGCTATGGCTACACCTTC	CSALGSYGYTF
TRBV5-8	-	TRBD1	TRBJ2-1	TGTGCCAGCAGCTCGTGGACAGGCAGCTCCTACAATGAGCAGTTCTTC	CASSSWTGSSYNEQFF
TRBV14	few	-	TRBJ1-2	TGTGCCAGCAGCCAAGTCACGGGATCCTATGGCTACACCTTC	CASSQVTGSYGYTF
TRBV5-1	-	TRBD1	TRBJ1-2	TGCGCCAGCAGCGTGAACCCGGGACAGGTTTATGGCTACACCTTC	CASSVNPGQVYGYTF
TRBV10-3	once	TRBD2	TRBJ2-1	TGTGCCACCTGGGGAAGGACTAGCGGGGGGACCGCCTCCTACAATGAGCAGTTCTTC	CATWGRTSGGTASYNEQFF
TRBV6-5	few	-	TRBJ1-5	TGTGCCAGCAGCACAGGACAGTTCAATCAGCCCCAGCATTTT	CASSTGQFNQPQHF
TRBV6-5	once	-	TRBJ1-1	TGTGCCAGCAGTTACCGAGACCCGGGAGGTGGCACTGAAGCTTTCTTT	CASSYRDPGGGTEAFF
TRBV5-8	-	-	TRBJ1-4	TGTGCCAGCAGCCGGGGCGGGAATGGGGATACCGAAAAACTGTTTTTT	CASSRGGNGDTEKLFF
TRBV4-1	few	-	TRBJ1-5	TGCGCCAGCAGCCACGGACATGGGAGCAATCAGCCCCAGCATTTT	CASSHGHGSNQPQHF
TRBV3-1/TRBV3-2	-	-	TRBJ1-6	TGTGCCAGCAGCCAAGGGGGCTCTGGACGCGGCTTAAATTCACCCCTCCACTTT	CASSQGGSGRGLNSPLHF
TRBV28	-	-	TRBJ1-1	TGTGCCAGCAGCTACGATGTGACAGAGGAAGCTTTCTTT	CASSYDVTEEAFF
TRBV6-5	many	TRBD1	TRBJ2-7	TGTGCCAGCAGGTCTCAGGGACAGGGTGGGTACGAGCAGTACTTC	CASRSQGQGGYEQYF
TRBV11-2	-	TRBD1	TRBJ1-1	TGTGCCAGCAGCTCTAGGACAGGCATTAGTGAAGCTTTCTTT	CASSSRTGISEAFF